Listed here are 6 T cell receptor beta chains from one sample, sequenced in a study of PD-1 blockade in mismatch repair-deficient tumors. Profiled with immunoSEQ multiplex PCR; TCRdb holds only in-frame clones, not every one. The table shows under 50,000 clones, with more than 65% occurring only once. Sample: PBMCs, taken before pembrolizumab treatment. These receptors were taken from an adult with mismatch repair-deficient cancer.

The V call is TRBV7-3, the J call TRBJ1-2; no clear D gene. Germline lookup yields CDR1 SGHTA and CDR2 FQGTGA. The ends were cut back, 5 bases at V and 9 bases at J, with 19 bases in the middle. The CDR3 runs 14 residues. The CDR3 reads CASSPRGARRSYTF. In DNA form, the CDR3 reads TGTGCCAGCAGCCCACGGGGAGCCCGAAGGAGCTACACCTTC. The full variable domain, its missing parts supplied by reference TRBV7-3 and TRBJ1-2, is GAGVSQTPSNKVTEKGKYVELRCDPISGHTALYWYRQSLGQGPEFLIYFQGTGAADDSGLPNDRFFAVRPEGSVSTLKIQRTERGDSAVYLCASSPRGARRSYTFGSGTRLTVV.

The chain links TRBV10-3 to TRBJ2-7; the D is unclear. Germline assignment: CDR1 ENHRY and CDR2 SYGVKD. This CDR3 contains 11 residues. V was cut by 10 bases and J by 0 bases, with 7 bases left in between. CDR3 sequence (DNA): TGTGCCACCGAAAACTCCTACGAGCAGTACTTC. Encoded protein: CATENSYEQYF.

The chain couples TRBV4-1 to TRBJ2-3; 9 bases align to TRBD2. V lost 4 bases and J lost 4; bases outside the gene matches: 12. The CDR3 is 17 amino acids. Germline CDR1 and CDR2: MGHRA and YSYEKL. The CDR3 sequence is CASSPFFSGSSADTQYF. In nucleotides, the CDR3 is TGCGCCAGCAGCCCGTTTTTTAGCGGGAGCTCGGCAGATACGCAGTATTTT.

The rearrangement joins TRBV7-2 to TRBJ2-1, with TRBD1 matching over 8 bases. CDR1 and CDR2 from the germline V gene are SGHTA and FQGNSA. The CDR3 has 15 residues. V gave up 1 base and J gave up 2 bases; unmatched junction bases: 1. CDR3 nucleotide sequence: TGTGCCAGCAGCTTAGGGACAGGGCCCTACAATGAGCAGTTCTTC. Its translation: CASSLGTGPYNEQFF.

The V call is TRBV19, the J call TRBJ2-5; D remains ambiguous. The CDR3 length is 15 residues. Germline CDR1 LNHDA, CDR2 SQIVND (reference sequence). The germline V and J ends were trimmed by 6 bases and 1 base, with 15 bases remaining between them. The CDR3 bases are TGTGCCAGTAGACCCGCCCTTGGCTCCCAAGAGACCCAGTACTTC. This codes for CASRPALGSQETQYF.

CDR3 loop: CASSLWGQPQHF. The CDR3 nucleotides read TGTGCCAGCAGTTTATGGGGTCAGCCCCAGCATTTT. This chain links TRBV27 with TRBJ1-5; D not certain. The V end was cut by 1 base, the J end by 6 bases, with 4 bases between. The CDR3 spans 12 residues. The V gene's germline CDR1 is MNHEY and CDR2 SMNVEV (reference sequence).